This TCR beta chain was sequenced in a study of spatial heterogeneity in lung cancer. Study-wide findings and caveats: Expanded alpha and beta TCR counts within tumors tracked tumor mutation counts.

Germline trimming cut 4 bases from V and 8 bases from J; bases unmatched to any gene: 10. The CDR3 runs 14 residues. Germline V gene data show CDR1 as SQVTM and CDR2 as ANQGSEA. One entry per CDR3 protein results from TCRdb running MiXCR on the 5' RACE reads. In the table there are about 9,600 distinct CDR3 sequences, 12% of which are singletons. In its sample, this clonotype was seen many times. What it binds is not known. Time point meaning: sample taken at primary tumor resection. Tumor, nontumor lung or frozen PBMC supplied whole RNA, sequenced without sorting. V usage is TRBV29-1 and J usage is TRBJ2-1; 8 nucleotides line up with TRBD2. The sample consisted of lung tumor tissue, taken at surgery. This clonotype was sampled from a male donor with early-stage non-small cell lung cancer. CDR3 residues: CSVVSSGSRDEQFF. As DNA, the CDR3 is TGCAGCGTTGTATCTAGCGGGTCCCGTGATGAGCAGTTCTTC.